Listed below are T cell receptor beta chains from one sample, sequenced in a study of blood T cell repertoires in COVID-19. TCRdb keeps only in-frame clones here, not all; method: immunoSEQ multiplex PCR. The repertoire has some 41,000 clones, about four fifths of them found once; the top ten carry under 50%. Sequences were obtained from peripheral blood. All receptors derive from a woman older than 75 with active or convalescent COVID-19. Both conserved end residues are part of each CDR3. A D gene is named only where the DNA matches it firmly. Some rows mark clone size as missing; the rest say once, few, many or name a class of expanded clone.

>-|TRBJ1-2|TRBV7-5|-
TGTGCCAGAAGCTCCAACGCAGGGATAATATGTAGGGATCGGCGTGGCTACACCTTC
CARSSNAGIICRDRRGYTF
>-|TRBJ1-5|TRBV28|few
TGTGCCAGCAGCGTCCCGCACCCTGGGAGGAATCAGCCCCAGCATTTT
CASSVPHPGRNQPQHF
>-|TRBJ2-5|TRBV30|-
TGTGCCTGGAGTGATAAGCCGCGCCTCCAAGAGACCCAGTACTTC
CAWSDKPRLQETQYF
>-|TRBJ1-1|TRBV19|-
TGTGCCAGTAGGGTCCAGGGGCGCGTCGTGGACACTGAAGCTTTCTTT
CASRVQGRVVDTEAFF
>TRBD2|TRBJ2-5|TRBV7-8|-
TGTGCCAGCAGCTTACTAGCGGGAGTGATCCCACAAGAGACCCAGTACTTC
CASSLLAGVIPQETQYF
>TRBD1|TRBJ2-7|TRBV30|-
TGTGCCGGGGGACAGACCTACGAGCAGTACTTC
CAGGQTYEQYF
>-|TRBJ2-1|TRBV6-5|once
TGTGCCAGCAGTCCCCGACCCAGCGGCAATGAGCAGTTCTTC
CASSPRPSGNEQFF
>TRBD1|TRBJ1-1|TRBV30|-
TGTGCCTGGAAACCCAGGGGGGCTATCAACACTGAAGCTTTCTTT
CAWKPRGAINTEAFF
>-|TRBJ2-5|TRBV20-1|few
TGCAGTGCTAGTCGGCAGGGGTCGTTGGAGACCCAGTACTTC
CSASRQGSLETQYF
>TRBD2|TRBJ2-3|TRBV19|-
TGTGCCAGTAGCTTAGCGGGAGGCTACCTAGGGGGTTCAGATACGCAGTATTTT
CASSLAGGYLGGSDTQYF
>TRBD1|TRBJ2-5|TRBV7-6|-
TGTGCCAGCAGCTACCTACCGGGACAGGTTTCAGAGACCCAGTACTTC
CASSYLPGQVSETQYF
>TRBD2|TRBJ2-5|TRBV28|once
TGTGCCAGCAGACGTAAAGCGGGAGGGCGAGAGACCCAGTACTTC
CASRRKAGGRETQYF
>-|TRBJ1-1|TRBV3-1/TRBV3-2|-
TGTGCCAGCAGCAACGACGACAGCACTGAAGCTTTCTTT
CASSNDDSTEAFF
>-|TRBJ1-5|TRBV24-1|-
TGTGCCACCGGGGCCAACTCTGAGGGCAATCAGCCCCAGCATTTT
CATGANSEGNQPQHF
>-|TRBJ1-1|TRBV10-1|-
TGCGCCAGCATGGATAGGAGGAAACAGCGGGGGACTGAAGCTTTCTTT
CASMDRRKQRGTEAFF
>-|TRBJ1-3|TRBV10-3|-
TGTGCCATCGGGCTTACCCCGGGAAACACCATATATTTT
CAIGLTPGNTIYF
>TRBD2|TRBJ2-1|TRBV27|many
TGTGCCAGCAGTTTCGGGGGGACCACAACTAGTCGTGAGCAGTTCTTC
CASSFGGTTTSREQFF
>-|TRBJ1-1|TRBV30|-
TGTGCCTGGAGTCGGGATTTGAACACTGAAGCTTTCTTT
CAWSRDLNTEAFF
>-|TRBJ2-7|TRBV7-9|-
TGTGCCAGCAGTTGGGGCGGTGGTTGGGACGAGCAGTACTTC
CASSWGGGWDEQYF
>-|TRBJ1-3|TRBV29-1|-
TGCAGCGTTGCGGAGGGAGCGCTCTCTGGAAACACCATATATTTT
CSVAEGALSGNTIYF
>TRBD2|TRBJ2-4|TRBV27|-
TGTGCCAGCAGTTTATCGGGGGCGACTAGCGTGGCCAAAAACATTCAGTACTTC
CASSLSGATSVAKNIQYF
>TRBD1|TRBJ1-2|TRBV7-2|-
TGTGCCAGCAGCCGGGACAGGAAAATCTCTAACTATGGCTACACCTTC
CASSRDRKISNYGYTF
>-|TRBJ1-5|TRBV7-8|-
TGTGCCAGCAGCTTTGCAGGCAATCAGCCCCAGCATTTT
CASSFAGNQPQHF
>-|TRBJ2-3|TRBV15|-
TGTGCCACCAGATTTAGCAGGGGCGGTACAGATACGCAGTATTTT
CATRFSRGGTDTQYF
>-|TRBJ2-7|TRBV24-1|-
TGTGCCACCAGTGACGCTAGCGCCGCCTACGAGCAGTACTTC
CATSDASAAYEQYF
>TRBD1|TRBJ1-3|TRBV6-1|few
TGTGCCAGCAGTGAAGGGACAGGGGGCCTCCTTGGAAACACCATATATTTT
CASSEGTGGLLGNTIYF
>-|TRBJ1-1|TRBV7-6|-
TGTGCCAGCAGCTTACAGGGTGAGACTGAAGCTTTCTTT
CASSLQGETEAFF
>-|TRBJ1-1|TRBV3-1/TRBV3-2|-
TGTGCCAGCAGCCAGCCCGCGAGGAACACTGAAGCTTTCTTT
CASSQPARNTEAFF
>TRBD1|TRBJ1-4|TRBV10-3|-
TGTGCCATCAGTGAGTCAGGAGGACAGGGGGGTGAAAAACTGTTTTTT
CAISESGGQGGEKLFF
>-|TRBJ1-5|TRBV19|-
TGTGCCAGTAGTATTCTTGCCGTCGGTCAGCCCCAGCATTTT
CASSILAVGQPQHF
>TRBD2|TRBJ2-1|TRBV6-4|once
TGTGCCAGCAGTGACTCCCTAGCGGGATACAATGAGCAGTTCTTC
CASSDSLAGYNEQFF
>TRBD2|TRBJ2-7|TRBV29-1|-
TGCAGCGTTGGGGCAGACGGGACTATCGGCTCCTACGAGCAGTACTTC
CSVGADGTIGSYEQYF
>TRBD2|TRBJ2-2|TRBV11-1|-
TGTGCCAGCAGCTCGGGACTAGCGGTAATCACCGGGGAGCTGTTTTTT
CASSSGLAVITGELFF
>-|TRBJ1-6|TRBV21-1|-
TGTGCCAGCAGCAAACCGGGACAGGGGAACTCACCCCTCCACTTT
CASSKPGQGNSPLHF
>TRBD1|TRBJ1-1|TRBV11-2|few
TGTGCCAGCAGCTCGTCCCGGGACAGGTATGAAGCTTTCTTT
CASSSSRDRYEAFF
>-|TRBJ1-3|TRBV5-5|-
TGTGCCAGCAGCTTGATGGCGAGGAACTCTGGAAACACCATATATTTT
CASSLMARNSGNTIYF
>-|TRBJ1-3|TRBV15|-
TGTGCCACCAGCAGAGCTAACAGGATCCACTCTGGAAACACCATATATTTT
CATSRANRIHSGNTIYF
>TRBD1|TRBJ2-1|TRBV10-3|once
TGTGCCATCAGAGGTACCGGGACAGGGAACAATGAGCAGTTCTTC
CAIRGTGTGNNEQFF
>TRBD2|TRBJ2-7|TRBV28|-
TGTGCCAGCAGTTCGTTCAGGACTAGCGGAAGTTGGGGAGGGTTC
CASSSFRTSGSWGGF
>TRBD2|TRBJ2-1|TRBV28|few
TGTGCCAGCAGCCTACTAGCGGGAGGTGGCAATGAGCAGTTCTTC
CASSLLAGGGNEQFF
>-|TRBJ1-3|TRBV30|-
TGTGCCTGGAGTGTACTGGGGGGTCGCGGAAACACCATATATTTT
CAWSVLGGRGNTIYF
>TRBD1|TRBJ1-4|TRBV14|-
TGTGCCAGCAGCCACCAGGGGGTAACTAATGAAAAACTGTTTTTT
CASSHQGVTNEKLFF
>TRBD1|TRBJ1-3|TRBV29-1|few
TGCAGCGCCCAAGGGACAGGGGAGGACACCATATATTTT
CSAQGTGEDTIYF
>-|TRBJ1-2|TRBV5-1|-
TGCGCCAGCAGCCCGGAAGGGGGATTAGATGGCTACACCTTC
CASSPEGGLDGYTF
>TRBD1|TRBJ2-5|TRBV9|-
TGTGCCAGCAGCGTGGACAGGGGAGAGACCCAGTACTTC
CASSVDRGETQYF
>-|TRBJ2-5|TRBV30|-
TGTGCCTGGAGTGTACGGAGGGGAGAGACCCAGTACTTC
CAWSVRRGETQYF
>TRBD1|TRBJ2-7|TRBV28|-
TGTGCCAGCAGCACCACAGGGGTCATAACCTACGAGCAGTACTTC
CASSTTGVITYEQYF
>-|TRBJ2-7|TRBV5-6|-
TGTGCCAGCAGCCTGACGGGTTCCTACGAGCAGTACTTC
CASSLTGSYEQYF
>-|TRBJ2-2|TRBV28|once
TGTGCCAGCAGTTTCTACAGGGAGTACGCCGGGGAGCTGTTTTTT
CASSFYREYAGELFF
>-|TRBJ2-1|TRBV24-1|-
TGTGCCACCAGTGAGGGCAATGCTGGCAATGAGCAGTTCTTC
CATSEGNAGNEQFF
>-|TRBJ2-3|TRBV7-6|once
TGTGCCAGCAGCTTGGGGGGCGGGGGACGCACAGATACGCAGTATTTT
CASSLGGGGRTDTQYF
>-|TRBJ1-1|TRBV28|-
TGTGCCAGCAGTTTATCACAAGCGGCTGAAGCTTTCTTT
CASSLSQAAEAFF
>TRBD2|TRBJ2-1|TRBV7-6|-
TGTGCCAGCAGCTTCCGACTAGCGGGAGTAAGTGATGAGCAGTTCTTC
CASSFRLAGVSDEQFF
>-|TRBJ1-1|TRBV5-1|-
TGCGCCAGCAGCGCCGACTACACTGAAGCTTTCTTT
CASSADYTEAFF
>TRBD1|TRBJ1-2|TRBV5-1|-
TGCGCCAGCAGCGAACCGGGACAGGGGGCAGGTCAGGGAGGCTACACCTTC
CASSEPGQGAGQGGYTF
>-|TRBJ1-5|TRBV4-1|-
TGCGCCAGCAGCCAACCTCAGGGTGCTGTGTTCGATCAGCCCCAGCATTTT
CASSQPQGAVFDQPQHF
>-|TRBJ1-2|TRBV28|-
TGTGCCAGCAGTTACAGGGACTATGGCTACACCTTC
CASSYRDYGYTF